The present T cell receptor beta chain was sequenced within a study of Graves' ophthalmopathy and Graves' hyperthyroidism. CDR3 length: 13 amino acids. Germline values: CDR1 SNHLY, CDR2 FYNNEI. The V end was cut by 3 bases, the J end by 5 bases, with 10 bases between. RNA transcripts were the template, and TCR beta CDR3 regions were amplified from them. A first-round RT-PCR used HTBI primers, followed by a second-round multiplex PCR. One entry per CDR3 protein results from TCRdb running MiXCR on the multiplex PCR reads. The data hold more than 550,000 distinct CDR3 sequences, with approximately 39% observed a single time.

The receptor was derived from an adult man with Graves' ophthalmopathy. This sequence joins TRBV2 and TRBJ1-2; possible D gene TRBD1, 5 bases. Sequenced: peripheral blood. The CDR3 loop is CASSDERGYGYTF. DNA for the CDR3: TGTGCCAGCAGTGATGAGCGGGGGTATGGCTACACCTTC.